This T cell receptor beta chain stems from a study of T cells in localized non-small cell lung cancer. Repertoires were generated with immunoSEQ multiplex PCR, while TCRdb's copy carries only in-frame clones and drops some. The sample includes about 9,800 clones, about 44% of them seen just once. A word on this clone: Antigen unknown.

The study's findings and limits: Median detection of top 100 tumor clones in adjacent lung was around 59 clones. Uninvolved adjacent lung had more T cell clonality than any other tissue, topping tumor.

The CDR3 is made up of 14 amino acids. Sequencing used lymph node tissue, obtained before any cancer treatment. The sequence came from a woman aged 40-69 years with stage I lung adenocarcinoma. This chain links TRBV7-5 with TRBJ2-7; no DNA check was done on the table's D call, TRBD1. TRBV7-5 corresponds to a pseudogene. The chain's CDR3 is CASSPRQEDYEQYF. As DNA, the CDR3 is TGTGCCAGCAGCCCTAGACAGGAAGACTACGAGCAGTACTTC.